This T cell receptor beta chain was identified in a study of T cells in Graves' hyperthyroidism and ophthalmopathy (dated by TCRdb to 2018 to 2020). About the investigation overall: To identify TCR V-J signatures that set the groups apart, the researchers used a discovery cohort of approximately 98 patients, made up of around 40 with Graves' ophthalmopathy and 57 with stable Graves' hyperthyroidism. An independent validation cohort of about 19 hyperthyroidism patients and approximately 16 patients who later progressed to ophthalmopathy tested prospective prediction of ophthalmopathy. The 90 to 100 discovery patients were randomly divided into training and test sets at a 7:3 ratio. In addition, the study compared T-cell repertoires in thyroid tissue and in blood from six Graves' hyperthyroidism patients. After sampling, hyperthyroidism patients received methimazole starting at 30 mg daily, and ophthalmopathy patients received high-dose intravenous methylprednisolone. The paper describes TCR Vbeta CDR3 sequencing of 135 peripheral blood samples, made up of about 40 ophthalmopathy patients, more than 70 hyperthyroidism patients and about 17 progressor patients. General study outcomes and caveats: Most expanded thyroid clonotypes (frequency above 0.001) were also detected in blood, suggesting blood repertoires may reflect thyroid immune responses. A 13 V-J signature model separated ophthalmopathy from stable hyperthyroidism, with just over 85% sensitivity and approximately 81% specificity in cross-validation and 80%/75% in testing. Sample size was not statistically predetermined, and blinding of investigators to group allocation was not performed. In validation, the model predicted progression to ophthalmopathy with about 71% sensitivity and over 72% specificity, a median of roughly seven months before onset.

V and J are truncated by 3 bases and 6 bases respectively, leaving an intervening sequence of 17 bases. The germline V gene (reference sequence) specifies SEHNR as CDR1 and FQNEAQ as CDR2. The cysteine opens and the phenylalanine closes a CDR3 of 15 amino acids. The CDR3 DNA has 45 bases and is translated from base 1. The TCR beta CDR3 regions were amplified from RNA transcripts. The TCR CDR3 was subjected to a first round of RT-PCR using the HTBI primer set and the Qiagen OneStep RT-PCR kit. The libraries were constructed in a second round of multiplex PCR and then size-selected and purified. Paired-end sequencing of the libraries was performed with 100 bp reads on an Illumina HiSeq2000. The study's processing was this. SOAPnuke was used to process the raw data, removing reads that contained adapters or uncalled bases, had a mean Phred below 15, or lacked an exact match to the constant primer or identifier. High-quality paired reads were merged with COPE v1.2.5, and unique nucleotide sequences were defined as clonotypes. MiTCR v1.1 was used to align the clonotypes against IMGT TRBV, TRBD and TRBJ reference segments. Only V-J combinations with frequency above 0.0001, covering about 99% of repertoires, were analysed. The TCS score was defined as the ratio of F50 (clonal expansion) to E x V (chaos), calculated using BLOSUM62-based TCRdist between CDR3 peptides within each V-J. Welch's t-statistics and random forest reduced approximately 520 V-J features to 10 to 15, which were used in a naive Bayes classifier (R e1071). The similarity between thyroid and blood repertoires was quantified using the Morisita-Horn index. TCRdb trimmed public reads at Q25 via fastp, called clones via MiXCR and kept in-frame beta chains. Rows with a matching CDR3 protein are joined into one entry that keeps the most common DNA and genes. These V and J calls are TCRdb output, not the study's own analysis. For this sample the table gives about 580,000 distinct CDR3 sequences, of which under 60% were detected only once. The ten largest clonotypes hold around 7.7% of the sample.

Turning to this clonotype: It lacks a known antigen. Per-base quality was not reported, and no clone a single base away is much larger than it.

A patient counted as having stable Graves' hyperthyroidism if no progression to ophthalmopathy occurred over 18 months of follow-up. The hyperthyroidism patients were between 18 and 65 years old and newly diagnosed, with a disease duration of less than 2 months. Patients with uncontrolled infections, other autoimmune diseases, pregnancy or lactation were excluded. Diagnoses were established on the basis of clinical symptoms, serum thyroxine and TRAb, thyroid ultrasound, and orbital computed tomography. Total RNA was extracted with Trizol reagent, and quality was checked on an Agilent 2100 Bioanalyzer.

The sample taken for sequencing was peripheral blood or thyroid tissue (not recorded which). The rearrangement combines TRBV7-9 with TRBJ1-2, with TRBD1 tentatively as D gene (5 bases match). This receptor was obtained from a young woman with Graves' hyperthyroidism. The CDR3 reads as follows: CASSLVGGGIDGYTF. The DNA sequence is TGTGCCAGCAGCTTGGTGGGGGGAGGGATCGATGGCTACACCTTC.